The next 3 T cell receptor beta chains were all read from a single sample in a study of Tregs in tolerant kidney transplant recipients. TCRdb's copy holds only in-frame clones and misses some; the assay was immunoSEQ multiplex PCR. This table holds around 32,000 clones. Related graft donors supplied nonmyeloablative bone marrow transplants, and mixed chimerism was transient. Sequencing was performed on CD4+ T cells from blood (PBMCs), taken 24 months after the transplant. The receptors derive from a human patient who received a combined kidney and bone marrow transplant. Among the T cells, some may be from the graft donor.

A word on this clone: The missing CDR3 end, 3 residues past where the read stops, is filled in from the germline J gene. The chain recombines TRBV5-4 with TRBJ1-1, with 10 bases aligning to TRBD1. With 4 bases clipped from V and 0 bases from J, the junction kept 3 bases outside the gene matches. Germline V gene sequence: CDR1 SGHNT, CDR2 YYREEE (reference sequence). The CDR3 totals 15 residues. The CDR3 protein is CASSGQGGVNTEAFF. CDR3 DNA (partial): TGTGCCAGCAGCGGACAGGGGGGGGTGAACACTGAA.

The part of the CDR3 DNA that was read is TGTGCCAGCAGCGGACGACTAGCGGCATACAATGAG. This gives the protein CASSGRLAAYNE. The whole CDR3 sequence reads CASSGRLAAYNEQFF. The chain joins TRBV7-9 to TRBJ2-1; 9 bases agree with TRBD2. From the germline J gene comes the end of the CDR3, since the read stops 3 residues before it. V dropped 5 bases and J dropped 4; count of bases not matched to a gene: 6. Germline loops: CDR1 SEHNR, CDR2 FQNEAQ (reference sequence). The CDR3 length is 15 residues.

CDR3 DNA (partial): TGTGCCAGCAGTGTCCGTTCACAGGGAAACACTGAA. Its protein product is CASSVRSQGNTE. The full CDR3 protein reads CASSVRSQGNTEAFF. This chain connects TRBV6-2 or TRBV6-3 to TRBJ1-1; D is perhaps TRBD1 (6 bases). The read comes to an end 3 residues before the CDR3 does, leaving the germline J gene to fill in the end. Germline-derived CDR1 and CDR2 are MNHEY and SVGEGT. The ends were cut back, 5 bases at V and 2 bases at J, with 15 bases in the middle. CDR3 length: 15 amino acids.